This T cell receptor (beta chain) was sequenced in a study of T cells after yellow fever vaccination. TCRdb recomputed calls from the 5' RACE reads with MiXCR, one row per CDR3 protein. The data show 400,000 to 650,000 distinct CDR3 sequences, 21% seen once. The CDR3 has 12 amino acids. Germline V CDR1 and CDR2: SEHNR, FQNEAQ (reference sequence). Trimming cost V 3 bases and J 10 bases, with 12 bases left between them. Study-wide points: The secondary response showed a weaker magnitude and a faster peak, day 5 versus 15.

Points on this clonotype: What it binds is unknown.

The V and J genes are TRBV7-9 and TRBJ1-1; D gene uncertain. The material sequenced was PBMCs, taken roughly 23 days after the first yellow fever vaccination. The TCR sequence derives from a man in his late teens or twenties who received the YFV17D yellow fever vaccine. CDR3 sequence (DNA): TGTGCCAGCAGCTTCGAGGGAATCGGAGCTTTCTTT. Translating it yields CASSFEGIGAFF.